The 16 T cell receptor beta chains reported below all come from one sample, sequenced in a study of blood T cell repertoires in COVID-19 (dated by TCRdb to 2019 to 2021). Libraries were constructed by the immunoSEQ multiplex PCR assay. TCRdb took over this immuneACCESS table, retaining in-frame rearrangements with V and J assigned. Such tables are incomplete; in checked studies, under half of the missing clones stem from an unresolved V gene, and the remainder is unexplained. The sample profile shows a few hundred thousand clones; about 90% of them were found once. The top ten clonotypes cover roughly 10% of the sample. Input material: peripheral blood. These receptors all come from a woman aged 70-85 years with COVID-19, enrolled during active disease.

The V call is TRBV19, the J call TRBJ1-5, with a possible D match to TRBD1 (6 bases). Germline values: CDR1 LNHDA, CDR2 SQIVND (reference sequence). V was trimmed by 4 bases and J by 6 bases, leaving 13 bases between them. This CDR3 is built from 14 residues. CDR3 residues: CASSSNRAGQPQHF. The CDR3, as DNA: TGTGCCAGTAGTAGCAACAGGGCTGGTCAGCCCCAGCATTTT.

Points on this clone: Other nucleotide sequences from this sample produce the same CDR3. The genes are TRBV7-8 and TRBJ1-4; D is perhaps TRBD1 (6 bases). Germline CDR1 and CDR2: SGHVS and FQNEAQ. The ends were cut back, 1 base at V and 6 bases at J, with 12 bases in the middle. This CDR3 has 15 residues. CDR3 residues: CASSLVGGADEKLFF. The DNA for the CDR3 is TGTGCCAGCAGCTTAGTTGGGGGGGCGGATGAAAAACTGTTTTTT.

V and J are TRBV28 and TRBJ1-5; 8 bases match TRBD1. The CDR3 sequence is 18 residues long. The trim removed 8 bases at V and 0 bases at J, leaving 15 bases unmatched. CDR1 MDHEN and CDR2 SYDVKM come from the germline V gene. CDR3 sequence (DNA): TGTGCCAGCCTTCAGCTCCGACAGGGGAGTTTTAGCAATCAGCCCCAGCATTTT. This translates into CASLQLRQGSFSNQPQHF.

This chain joins TRBV7-6 and TRBJ1-1, with D uncertain. CDR1 and CDR2 (germline): SGHVS, FNYEAQ. V was clipped by 5 bases and J by 5 bases, with 27 bases between them. The CDR3 has 18 amino acids. CDR3 loop: CASSLLMPAALGGTEAFF. CDR3 sequence (DNA): TGTGCCAGCAGCCTCCTCATGCCGGCGGCGCTTGGTGGGACTGAAGCTTTCTTT.

The J gene is TRBJ1-2, the V gene TRBV6-5; no firm D call. Germline values: CDR1 MNHEY, CDR2 SVGAGI. The V end was cut by 2 bases, the J end by 4 bases, with 14 bases between. CDR3 size: 15 residues. For the CDR3, the DNA is TGTGCCAGCAGTTACCGGCAGGCCATGGGCTATGGCTACACCTTC. This sequence encodes CASSYRQAMGYGYTF.

V gene TRBV11-3 combines with J gene TRBJ2-3; D is possibly TRBD1 (5 bases). The CDR3 loop spans 15 amino acids. Germline V gene lookup returns CDR1 SGHNT and CDR2 YENEEA. Deletions cut 3 bases from V and 4 bases from J, with 14 bases between. The CDR3 spells CASSFVTGSADTQYF. Written as DNA, the CDR3 is TGTGCCAGCAGCTTCGTAACAGGTTCGGCAGATACGCAGTATTTT.

V and J are TRBV3-1 (or the pseudogene TRBV3-2) and TRBJ1-2; 8 bases line up with TRBD1. From germline, CDR1 is LGHDT and CDR2 YNNKEL (reference sequence). The CDR3 runs 13 residues. J lost 2 bases, V lost 4 bases, and 0 bases had no gene match. CDR3 in amino acids: CASSRQGNYGYTF. The CDR3, as DNA: TGTGCCAGCAGCCGACAGGGGAACTATGGCTACACCTTC.

The CDR3 reads CASSGTSGGTSTDTQYF. DNA for the CDR3: TGTGCCAGTAGTGGGACTAGCGGAGGGACTAGCACAGATACGCAGTATTTT. The chain couples TRBV19 to TRBJ2-3; 11 nucleotides line up with TRBD2. CDR3 length equals 17 residues. Trimming took 5 bases from V and 0 from J; bases not matched to a gene: 7. Per germline, CDR1 LNHDA and CDR2 SQIVND (reference sequence).

The V and J genes are TRBV24-1 and TRBJ2-1; 7 bases agree with TRBD1. V trimming: 4 bases; J trimming: 9 bases; junction bases outside the gene matches: 8. CDR1 and CDR2 (germline): KGHDR, SFDVKD. CDR3 length: 14 amino acids. The CDR3: CATSDPTGSREQFF. The CDR3, as DNA: TGTGCCACCAGTGACCCGACAGGGTCTCGTGAGCAGTTCTTC.

The chain carries TRBV5-4 and TRBJ1-1; D not certain. V was cut by 0 bases and J by 2 bases, with 8 bases left in between. There are 14 residues in the CDR3. Germline V gives CDR1 SGHNT, CDR2 YYREEE (reference sequence). The CDR3 loop is CASSLVFGNTEAFF. In DNA, the CDR3 is TGTGCCAGCAGCTTGGTTTTCGGTAACACTGAAGCTTTCTTT. Filled out from reference TRBV5-4 and TRBJ1-1, the complete variable domain reads ETGVTQSPTHLIKTRGQQVTLRCSSQSGHNTVSWYQQALGQGPQFIFQYYREEENGRGNFPPRFSGLQFPNYSSELNVNALELDDSALYLCASSLVFGNTEAFFGQGTRLTVV.

The rearrangement joins TRBV9 to TRBJ1-2, with D possibly being TRBD1 (5 bases). The CDR3 loop spans 15 amino acids. Germline CDR1 reads SGDLS; CDR2 reads YYNGEE. V was pared by 2 bases and J by 5 bases, with 16 bases between. CDR3 DNA: TGTGCCAGCAGCGTCGGGGGAGCGGGGCGGTATGGCTACACCTTC. Protein: CASSVGGAGRYGYTF.

This rearrangement joins TRBV25-1 to TRBJ2-6, with D perhaps TRBD2 (5 bases). CDR3 length equals 15 residues. Trimming cost V 4 bases and J 1 base, with 8 bases left between them. The germline gives CDR1 MGHDK, CDR2 SYGVNS. CDR3 sequence reads: CASSGGPSGANVLTF. The CDR3 DNA reads as TGTGCCAGCAGTGGAGGGCCGTCTGGGGCCAACGTCCTGACTTTC.

The rearrangement joins TRBV5-6 to TRBJ1-4; 8 bases align to TRBD1. V was pared by 4 bases and J by 7 bases, with 12 bases of the junction left unmatched. Germline CDR1 is SGHDT and CDR2 is YYEEEE. The CDR3 consists of 16 residues. The CDR3: CASSATRTGLGEKLFF. The CDR3 DNA is TGTGCCAGCAGCGCGACCAGGACAGGGCTGGGTGAAAAACTGTTTTTT. Combining the CDR3 with reference TRBV5-6 and TRBJ1-4 gives the whole variable domain DAGVTQSPTHLIKTRGQQVTLRCSPKSGHDTVSWYQQALGQGPQFIFQYYEEEERQRGNFPDRFSGHQFPNYSSELNVNALLLGDSALYLCASSATRTGLGEKLFFGSGTQLSVL.

The rearrangement uses TRBV5-1 and TRBJ1-1; D unresolved. The CDR3 is 14 residues long. Per the germline V gene, CDR1 is SGHRS and CDR2 is YFSETQ. Trimming took off 3 bases at V and 1 base at J, with 10 bases between the two ends. CDR3 DNA: TGCGCCAGCAGCTACCAGGATCCGAACACTGAAGCTTTCTTT. Protein: CASSYQDPNTEAFF.

The CDR3 nucleotides are TGTGCCAGCAGTGAGAACCGGGACAGGGACGAGCAGTACTTC. Amino acids: CASSENRDRDEQYF. The rearrangement links TRBV25-1 to TRBJ2-7, with 9 nucleotides matching TRBD1. Germline loops: CDR1 MGHDK, CDR2 SYGVNS. The V gene end was trimmed by 3 bases and the J gene end by 5 bases; junction bases not matched to a gene: 5. This CDR3 is built from 14 residues.

The rearrangement links TRBV18 to TRBJ2-7; D might be TRBD2 (5 bases). V was clipped by 4 bases and J by 5 bases, with 15 bases between them. This CDR3 is 14 amino acids long. Germline assignment: CDR1 KGHSH and CDR2 LQKENI. This chain's CDR3 is CASSHAGEGDEQYF. The CDR3 DNA reads TGTGCCAGCTCACACGCCGGGGAAGGTGACGAGCAGTACTTC.